These T cell receptor beta chains were read from a single sample in a study of blood T cell repertoires in COVID-19. Generated by immunoSEQ multiplex PCR, the TCRdb table keeps only in-frame clones and is missing some. The sample holds approximately 110,000 clones; 85% are singletons and the top ten take about 13%. Sequenced sample: peripheral blood. These receptors were collected from a human donor in a cohort sampled during active COVID-19. The CDR3 runs from the conserved cysteine through the conserved F or W. A D gene is named only where the DNA matches it firmly. Clone size is not always given. Where it is, it says once, few, many or a class for expanded clones.

clone_size	v_call	d_call	j_call	cdr3_nt	cdr3_aa
once	TRBV27	TRBD1	TRBJ1-2	TGTGCCAGCGCCTTCTCCCGACAGGGTCAGGATAACTATGGCTACACCTTC	CASAFSRQGQDNYGYTF
-	TRBV5-1	-	TRBJ2-3	TGCGCCAGCAGCTTGGTTCAGAGCACAGATACGCAGTATTTT	CASSLVQSTDTQYF
-	TRBV7-8	TRBD1	TRBJ1-5	TGTGCCAGCAGCTCTAGTTCGCGACAGGGGAGAAATCAGCCCCAGCATTTT	CASSSSSRQGRNQPQHF
-	TRBV29-1	TRBD1	TRBJ1-2	TGCAGCGTTGAAGATTGGACAGGACAGGCTAGGGATGGCTACACCTTC	CSVEDWTGQARDGYTF
once	TRBV2	-	TRBJ1-2	TGTGCCAGCACCCGGCCATTAAGTAGCAGGGAACATAATGGCTACACCTTC	CASTRPLSSREHNGYTF
-	TRBV7-2	TRBD1	TRBJ1-6	TGTGCCAGCAGCCTTGGGACAGGCAATTCACCCCTCCACTTT	CASSLGTGNSPLHF
-	TRBV18	-	TRBJ2-6	TGTGCCAGCTCACCACGATCGGAGGAGGCCAACGTCCTGACTTTC	CASSPRSEEANVLTF
-	TRBV28	TRBD1	TRBJ2-3	TGTGCCAGCAGTCCGTGGGGACAGGGCACAGATACGCAGTATTTT	CASSPWGQGTDTQYF
-	TRBV19	-	TRBJ1-5	TGTGCCAGTAGTTTTGGGGGGGACCATCAGCCCCAGCATTTT	CASSFGGDHQPQHF
-	TRBV9	-	TRBJ1-3	TGTGCCAGCACAGGCTCTGGAAACACCATATATTTT	CASTGSGNTIYF
-	TRBV4-3	-	TRBJ2-1	TGCGCCAGCAGCCAAGATCCGGACAGATACAATGAGCAGTTCTTC	CASSQDPDRYNEQFF
-	TRBV6-2/TRBV6-3	-	TRBJ2-1	TGTGCCAGCAGTTATAACTACCCCAATGAGCAGTTCTTC	CASSYNYPNEQFF
-	TRBV2	-	TRBJ1-5	TGTGCCAGCAGTGAATCAGGGGTCAATCAGCCCCAGCATTTT	CASSESGVNQPQHF
few	TRBV7-2	TRBD2	TRBJ2-7	TGTGCCAGCAGCTTAGGAGGGACTAGCGGGGGGCCCTACGAGCAGTACTTC	CASSLGGTSGGPYEQYF
-	TRBV9	TRBD1	TRBJ1-2	TGTGCCAGCAGCTTTCGGACAGGTTCTAACTATGGCTACACCTTC	CASSFRTGSNYGYTF
-	TRBV2	-	TRBJ2-3	TGTGCCAGCAGTGACTTCGGAGGGGAAGATACGCAGTATTTT	CASSDFGGEDTQYF
-	TRBV5-1	-	TRBJ1-2	TGCGCCAGCAGCTTGGAACAGGGCGGCGGCTACACCTTC	CASSLEQGGGYTF
-	TRBV7-2	-	TRBJ1-1	TGTGCCAGCAGCACGGGAGCCCCCGGTAGAGGCACTGAAGCTTTCTTT	CASSTGAPGRGTEAFF
-	TRBV27	TRBD1	TRBJ2-5	TGTGCCAGCAGCCTGTCGACAGGGGGCGGCGAGACCCAGTACTTC	CASSLSTGGGETQYF
-	TRBV29-1	TRBD2	TRBJ2-7	TGCAGCGTGGGAGCGCCGGGACTAGCGCCTACCTACGAGCAGTACTTC	CSVGAPGLAPTYEQYF
-	TRBV5-1	TRBD2	TRBJ2-5	TGCGCCAGCAGCTTCCCGACTAGCGGGGGCCAAGAGACCCAGTACTTC	CASSFPTSGGQETQYF
-	TRBV7-9	TRBD2	TRBJ2-7	TGTGCCAGCAGCCCTACCCTAGCGGCCGAGCAGTACTTC	CASSPTLAAEQYF
once	TRBV5-1	TRBD1	TRBJ1-1	TGCGCCAGCAGCACTGACAGGGGTTTCAGCACTGAAGCTTTCTTT	CASSTDRGFSTEAFF
-	TRBV30	-	TRBJ1-4	TGTGCCTGGAGTGTACCTCCGGACAGTTTCAATGAAAAACTGTTTTTT	CAWSVPPDSFNEKLFF
-	TRBV7-2	TRBD2	TRBJ2-7	TGTGCCAGCAGTCGACTAGCGGGGGCCTACGAGCAGTACTTC	CASSRLAGAYEQYF
-	TRBV20-1	-	TRBJ2-1	TGCAGTGGTGAGAGGGACAATGAGCAGTTCTTC	CSGERDNEQFF
once	TRBV30	-	TRBJ1-1	TGTGCCCGAGACGGGGGACGGAACACTGAAGCTTTCTTT	CARDGGRNTEAFF
-	TRBV7-9	-	TRBJ1-2	TGTGCCAGCAGCCCCCGCGCGGGAGCCTATGGCTACACCTTC	CASSPRAGAYGYTF
once	TRBV18	TRBD1	TRBJ2-2	TGTGCCAGCTCACTCTCCCGGGACAGGGGAAACACCGGGGAGCTGTTTTTT	CASSLSRDRGNTGELFF
-	TRBV7-3	TRBD2	TRBJ2-3	TGTGCCAGCAGCAAGGGACTAGAGACAGATACGCAGTATTTT	CASSKGLETDTQYF
-	TRBV5-1	-	TRBJ2-5	TGCGCCAGCAGCGCGGACAGCCGGATAGAGACCCAGTACTTC	CASSADSRIETQYF
once	TRBV24-1	TRBD1	TRBJ2-3	TGTGCCACCAGTGATGCAGGGGGCGGTAGTACAGATACGCAGTATTTT	CATSDAGGGSTDTQYF
-	TRBV5-6	TRBD1	TRBJ1-6	TGTGCCAGCAGCCCTCTCTCTGGGACAGGTGAACTGGGGTCCCTCCACTTT	CASSPLSGTGELGSLHF
-	TRBV19	TRBD1	TRBJ1-1	TGTGCCAGTACCCGGACAGGGTTGGGCACTGAAGCTTTCTTT	CASTRTGLGTEAFF
-	TRBV7-2	TRBD2	TRBJ2-7	TGTGCCAGCAGCTTAGAGGCTAGCGGCACCTACGAGCAGTACTTC	CASSLEASGTYEQYF
once	TRBV5-6	-	TRBJ1-6	TGTGCCAGCAGGACAGGTCCGGCGGGACCCCTCCACTTT	CASRTGPAGPLHF
-	TRBV11-1	-	TRBJ1-2	TGTGCCAGCAGCTTAGTATCGAGATATGGCTACACCTTC	CASSLVSRYGYTF
-	TRBV7-2	-	TRBJ1-6	TGTGCCAGCAGCTTAAATTCCCCTCATTCACCCCTCCACTTT	CASSLNSPHSPLHF
-	TRBV4-1	TRBD1	TRBJ2-2	TGCGCCAGCAGCCGATACAGACAGGGGGACACCGGGGAGCTGTTTTTT	CASSRYRQGDTGELFF
-	TRBV2	-	TRBJ2-7	TGTGCCTCGACTCCCCGGAACGAGCAGTACTTC	CASTPRNEQYF
-	TRBV11-3	-	TRBJ2-2	TGTGCCAGCAGCTCGCGGTTCGGCGGGGAGCTGTTTTTT	CASSSRFGGELFF
-	TRBV2	-	TRBJ1-1	TGTGCCAGCATGAACAGCATGAACACTGAAGCTTTCTTT	CASMNSMNTEAFF
few	TRBV7-3	TRBD1	TRBJ2-2	TGTGCCAGCAGCAGACAGGGGAACACCGGGGAGCTGTTTTTT	CASSRQGNTGELFF
-	TRBV19	TRBD1	TRBJ2-4	TGTGCCAGTAGTAATCAGGACAGGGGGATTCAGTACTTC	CASSNQDRGIQYF
few	TRBV3-1/TRBV3-2	-	TRBJ1-2	TGTGCCAGCAGCCATCGGGACACCCGAAATGGCTACACCTTC	CASSHRDTRNGYTF
-	TRBV19	-	TRBJ2-1	TGTGCCAGTAGTATAGGACTTCCGAATGAGCAGTTCTTC	CASSIGLPNEQFF
few	TRBV2	TRBD2	TRBJ2-3	TGTGCCAGCATTCGCCGGCCTAGCGGGGGGTCGTATTTCCGTGATACGCAGTATTTT	CASIRRPSGGSYFRDTQYF
-	TRBV6-2/TRBV6-3	-	TRBJ2-1	TGTGCCAGCAGTAAAGGACAGATAAAGGACAATGAGCAGTTCTTC	CASSKGQIKDNEQFF
-	TRBV4-3	TRBD1	TRBJ2-1	TGCGCCAGCAGCTACGGGACAGGTAACAATGAGCAGTTCTTC	CASSYGTGNNEQFF
-	TRBV7-3	-	TRBJ2-2	TGTGCCAGCAGCCTAGGGGCCCGGGGGGCCACCGGGGAGCTGTTTTTT	CASSLGARGATGELFF
-	TRBV2	TRBD1	TRBJ2-4	TGTGCCAGCAGGGGGACAGGGACCTTAGCCAAAAACATTCAGTACTTC	CASRGTGTLAKNIQYF
-	TRBV7-3	-	TRBJ2-1	TGTGCCAGCAGCTTAACGGGGGGACTCGTAAATGAGCAGTTCTTC	CASSLTGGLVNEQFF